These T cell receptor beta chains were read from a single sample in a study of blood T cell repertoires in COVID-19. TCRdb's copy holds only in-frame clones and misses some; the assay was immunoSEQ multiplex PCR. The sample shows approximately 250,000 clones, 70% to 90% of them seen only once. The sequenced sample consisted of peripheral blood. Receptor source: a man between 25 and 39 years old with active or convalescent COVID-19. CDR3s include the opening cysteine and the closing phenylalanine or tryptophan. A D gene is named only where the DNA matches it firmly. Only some rows state a clone size, as once, few, many or a class for expanded clones.

CDR3aa: CASSGQAVSTEAFF
CDR3nt: TGTGCCAGCAGCGGACAGGCCGTTAGCACTGAAGCTTTCTTT
v_gene: TRBV2
j_gene: TRBJ1-1
abundance: NA
d_gene: TRBD1

CDR3aa: CASSPSPTGRDQPQHF
CDR3nt: TGCGCCAGCAGCCCATCACCTACAGGGCGAGATCAGCCCCAGCATTTT
v_gene: TRBV4-1
j_gene: TRBJ1-5
abundance: NA
d_gene: NA

CDR3aa: CASSAGTFGNQPQHF
CDR3nt: TGCGCCAGCAGCGCGGGTACATTCGGTAATCAGCCCCAGCATTTT
v_gene: TRBV10-2
j_gene: TRBJ1-5
abundance: NA
d_gene: NA

CDR3aa: CASSHTGGEGNTIYF
CDR3nt: TGTGCCAGCAGCCACACAGGGGGAGAGGGCAACACCATATATTTT
v_gene: TRBV6-5
j_gene: TRBJ1-3
abundance: once
d_gene: TRBD1

CDR3aa: CASSEKGGIGQPQHF
CDR3nt: TGCGCCAGCAGTGAGAAAGGGGGCATCGGGCAGCCCCAGCATTTT
v_gene: TRBV10-2
j_gene: TRBJ1-5
abundance: NA
d_gene: TRBD1

CDR3aa: CASSIDGTVPYEQYF
CDR3nt: TGTGCCAGTAGTATAGATGGCACAGTACCCTACGAGCAGTACTTC
v_gene: TRBV19
j_gene: TRBJ2-7
abundance: NA
d_gene: NA

CDR3aa: CASSYRFPGGEKLFF
CDR3nt: TGTGCCAGCAGTTACAGATTCCCTGGAGGTGAAAAACTGTTTTTT
v_gene: TRBV6-5
j_gene: TRBJ1-4
abundance: NA
d_gene: NA

CDR3aa: CASSYSIGNEKLFF
CDR3nt: TGTGCCAGCAGTTACTCGATCGGGAATGAAAAACTGTTTTTT
v_gene: TRBV6-5
j_gene: TRBJ1-4
abundance: NA
d_gene: NA

CDR3aa: CASRRQVNTEAFF
CDR3nt: TGTGCCAGCAGGCGACAGGTGAACACTGAAGCTTTCTTT
v_gene: TRBV12-3/TRBV12-4
j_gene: TRBJ1-1
abundance: NA
d_gene: NA

CDR3aa: CAISEPSGQSINYGYTF
CDR3nt: TGTGCCATCAGTGAGCCCTCCGGACAGTCGATTAACTATGGCTACACCTTC
v_gene: TRBV10-3
j_gene: TRBJ1-2
abundance: NA
d_gene: NA

CDR3aa: CAISAGFDRAFF
CDR3nt: TGTGCCATCAGTGCCGGGTTTGACAGAGCTTTCTTT
v_gene: TRBV10-3
j_gene: TRBJ1-1
abundance: NA
d_gene: NA

CDR3aa: CASSLGLWTGQETQYF
CDR3nt: TGCGCCAGCAGCTTGGGCCTATGGACAGGCCAAGAGACCCAGTACTTC
v_gene: TRBV5-1
j_gene: TRBJ2-5
abundance: NA
d_gene: TRBD1

CDR3aa: CASSLAERLNSPLHF
CDR3nt: TGCGCCAGCAGCTTGGCCGAGAGGTTGAATTCACCCCTCCACTTT
v_gene: TRBV5-1
j_gene: TRBJ1-6
abundance: NA
d_gene: NA

CDR3aa: CASSPPGGDEAFF
CDR3nt: TGTGCCAGCTCACCACCCGGCGGGGACGAAGCTTTCTTT
v_gene: TRBV18
j_gene: TRBJ1-1
abundance: NA
d_gene: NA

CDR3aa: CASSQGDFADTQYF
CDR3nt: TGCGCCAGCAGCCAGGGAGACTTTGCAGATACGCAGTATTTT
v_gene: TRBV4-1
j_gene: TRBJ2-3
abundance: few
d_gene: NA

CDR3aa: CASSQNLAGGPGTQYF
CDR3nt: TGTGCCAGCAGCCAAAACCTAGCGGGGGGGCCTGGTACGCAGTATTTT
v_gene: TRBV3-1/TRBV3-2
j_gene: TRBJ2-3
abundance: NA
d_gene: TRBD2

CDR3aa: CASSYSSRTTNYGYTF
CDR3nt: TGTGCCAGCAGTTACTCGTCTCGGACAACTAACTATGGCTACACCTTC
v_gene: TRBV6-6
j_gene: TRBJ1-2
abundance: once
d_gene: NA

CDR3aa: CASSLGGLALETQYF
CDR3nt: TGTGCCAGCAGCTTGGGTGGGCTAGCTTTGGAGACCCAGTACTTC
v_gene: TRBV5-8
j_gene: TRBJ2-5
abundance: NA
d_gene: NA

CDR3aa: CASSHSGGNTEAFF
CDR3nt: TGTGCCAGCAGCCACTCAGGGGGGAACACTGAAGCTTTCTTT
v_gene: TRBV9
j_gene: TRBJ1-1
abundance: NA
d_gene: TRBD1

CDR3aa: CASSPLTLRVSYEQYF
CDR3nt: TGTGCCAGCAGCCCCCTCACCCTCCGCGTATCCTACGAGCAGTACTTC
v_gene: TRBV7-9
j_gene: TRBJ2-7
abundance: NA
d_gene: NA

CDR3aa: CASSPGQGNTIYF
CDR3nt: TGTGCCAGCTCACCCGGACAGGGAAACACCATATATTTT
v_gene: TRBV18
j_gene: TRBJ1-3
abundance: NA
d_gene: NA

CDR3aa: CASSSGGKGYTF
CDR3nt: TGTGCCAGCAGCTCAGGGGGCAAGGGCTACACCTTC
v_gene: TRBV6-5
j_gene: TRBJ1-2
abundance: NA
d_gene: TRBD1

CDR3aa: CASSFSDSAYEQYF
CDR3nt: TGTGCCAGTAGTTTTTCGGACAGCGCCTACGAGCAGTACTTC
v_gene: TRBV19
j_gene: TRBJ2-7
abundance: NA
d_gene: NA

CDR3aa: CASNLGQGIEKLFF
CDR3nt: TGTGCCAGCAACCTCGGACAGGGCATTGAAAAACTGTTTTTT
v_gene: TRBV6-5
j_gene: TRBJ1-4
abundance: NA
d_gene: TRBD1

CDR3aa: CASSLAGLGYGAQEKLFF
CDR3nt: TGCGCCAGCAGCTTGGCCGGGCTGGGGTATGGGGCACAGGAAAAACTGTTTTTT
v_gene: TRBV5-1
j_gene: TRBJ1-4
abundance: NA
d_gene: NA

CDR3aa: CASSSGAPSNTEAFF
CDR3nt: TGTGCCAGCAGCTCTGGAGCCCCCTCGAACACTGAAGCTTTCTTT
v_gene: TRBV13
j_gene: TRBJ1-1
abundance: NA
d_gene: NA

CDR3aa: CASSESIYRGHNEQYF
CDR3nt: TGCGCCAGCAGTGAGTCGATTTACAGGGGGCATAACGAGCAGTACTTC
v_gene: TRBV10-1
j_gene: TRBJ2-7
abundance: NA
d_gene: TRBD1

CDR3aa: CSARQETQYF
CDR3nt: TGCAGTGCTAGGCAGGAGACCCAGTACTTC
v_gene: TRBV20-1
j_gene: TRBJ2-5
abundance: once
d_gene: NA

CDR3aa: CSVAGQGSWNEQFF
CDR3nt: TGCAGCGTGGCAGGACAGGGGAGTTGGAATGAGCAGTTCTTC
v_gene: TRBV29-1
j_gene: TRBJ2-1
abundance: once
d_gene: TRBD1

CDR3aa: CASSFRGDTGELFF
CDR3nt: TGTGCCAGCAGTTTCAGGGGGGACACCGGGGAGCTGTTTTTT
v_gene: TRBV27
j_gene: TRBJ2-2
abundance: NA
d_gene: NA

CDR3aa: CASSIQSGVGNEQFF
CDR3nt: TGTGCCAGTAGTATACAAAGCGGGGTCGGCAATGAGCAGTTCTTC
v_gene: TRBV19
j_gene: TRBJ2-1
abundance: NA
d_gene: TRBD2

CDR3aa: CASSQGQGFSYEQYF
CDR3nt: TGTGCCAGCAGCCAAGGACAGGGGTTCTCCTACGAGCAGTACTTC
v_gene: TRBV4-2
j_gene: TRBJ2-7
abundance: few
d_gene: TRBD1

CDR3aa: CASSSGGNTEAFF
CDR3nt: TGTGCCAGCAGTTCAGGGGGCAACACTGAAGCTTTCTTT
v_gene: TRBV12-3/TRBV12-4
j_gene: TRBJ1-1
abundance: NA
d_gene: TRBD1

CDR3aa: CAWSLDSTGELFF
CDR3nt: TGTGCCTGGAGTCTGGACTCCACCGGGGAGCTGTTTTTT
v_gene: TRBV30
j_gene: TRBJ2-2
abundance: NA
d_gene: NA

CDR3aa: CASSFTGQTNSPLHF
CDR3nt: TGTGCCAGCAGCTTTACGGGACAGACAAATTCACCCCTCCACTTT
v_gene: TRBV13
j_gene: TRBJ1-6
abundance: NA
d_gene: TRBD1

CDR3aa: CASSPTSGTGSRYGYTF
CDR3nt: TGTGCCAGCAGCCCGACGAGCGGGACAGGGAGTCGGTATGGCTACACCTTC
v_gene: TRBV7-2
j_gene: TRBJ1-2
abundance: NA
d_gene: TRBD1

CDR3aa: CASSEAGTGNTEAFF
CDR3nt: TGTGCCAGCAGTGAAGCTGGGACAGGAAACACTGAAGCTTTCTTT
v_gene: TRBV6-1
j_gene: TRBJ1-1
abundance: NA
d_gene: TRBD1

CDR3aa: CASSFQGGEQYF
CDR3nt: TGTGCCAGCAGCTTTCAGGGTGGCGAGCAGTACTTC
v_gene: TRBV11-1
j_gene: TRBJ2-7
abundance: NA
d_gene: NA

CDR3aa: CASSEPTSGGPGETQYF
CDR3nt: TGTGCCAGCAGTGAACCGACTAGCGGGGGGCCCGGAGAGACCCAGTACTTC
v_gene: TRBV6-1
j_gene: TRBJ2-5
abundance: NA
d_gene: TRBD2

CDR3aa: CASSLAGGRNSPLHF
CDR3nt: TGCGCCAGCAGCTTGGCTGGGGGCAGGAATTCACCCCTCCACTTT
v_gene: TRBV5-1
j_gene: TRBJ1-6
abundance: NA
d_gene: NA

CDR3aa: CASSLGTGSYEQYF
CDR3nt: TGTGCCAGCAGCTTAGGAACAGGTTCCTACGAGCAGTACTTC
v_gene: TRBV7-9
j_gene: TRBJ2-7
abundance: NA
d_gene: NA

CDR3aa: CASSSSRRVRTEAFF
CDR3nt: TGTGCCAGTAGTTCCAGCCGGCGGGTTCGGACTGAAGCTTTCTTT
v_gene: TRBV19
j_gene: TRBJ1-1
abundance: NA
d_gene: NA

CDR3aa: CASRSPLATEAFF
CDR3nt: TGTGCCAGCCGGTCACCCCTTGCGACTGAAGCTTTCTTT
v_gene: TRBV2
j_gene: TRBJ1-1
abundance: NA
d_gene: NA

CDR3aa: CASSLGLAGANSYNEQFF
CDR3nt: TGCGCCAGCAGCTTGGGACTAGCGGGGGCCAACTCCTACAATGAGCAGTTCTTC
v_gene: TRBV5-1
j_gene: TRBJ2-1
abundance: NA
d_gene: TRBD2